Shown below are 10 T cell receptor beta chains from a single sample sequenced in a study of shared clonotypes between healthy human individuals. TCRdb's copy holds only in-frame clones and misses some; the assay was immunoSEQ multiplex PCR. The data hold some 1.5 million clones, with approximately 98% observed a single time. The sample consisted of naive CD4+ T cells sorted from blood. Subset in this sample: CD45RA+ positively selected. These TCRs come from a man aged 30 to 39 in good health.

The chain carries TRBV6-5 and TRBJ1-4; a weak D match, TRBD1 (5 bases). Germline V CDR1 and CDR2: MNHEY, SVGAGI. V was pared by 6 bases and J by 6 bases, with 17 bases between. This CDR3 region has 15 residues. As DNA, the CDR3 is TGTGCCAGCAGACGTACTGGGGGTTTTTATGAAAAACTGTTTTTT. As protein: CASRRTGGFYEKLFF.

The V and J genes are TRBV9 and TRBJ1-3; D unresolved. Germline lookup yields CDR1 SGDLS and CDR2 YYNGEE. Trimming pared 2 bases from V and 7 bases from J, leaving 16 bases between. CDR3 size: 15 residues. DNA for the CDR3: TGTGCCAGCAGCGTTATGCCAATGCGTGGGAACACCATATATTTT. Translating it yields CASSVMPMRGNTIYF.

The V call is TRBV28, the J call TRBJ2-7; weak D call: TRBD1 (6 bases). The CDR3 has 14 amino acids. Germline CDR1 reads MDHEN; CDR2 reads SYDVKM. The ends were cut back, 5 bases at V and 6 bases at J, with 17 bases in the middle. DNA of the CDR3: TGTGCCAGCAGTCCCGGGACAAGTTTTCGCGAGCAGTACTTC. It codes for CASSPGTSFREQYF.

This clone was seen once. V is TRBV2 and J is TRBJ2-1; tentatively, D is TRBD1 (6 bases). Germline assignment: CDR1 SNHLY and CDR2 FYNNEI. The germline V and J ends were trimmed by 5 bases and 3 bases, with 14 bases remaining between them. This CDR3 has 15 residues. CDR3 sequence reads: CASSPVRGNYNEQFF. CDR3 coding DNA: TGTGCCAGCAGTCCAGTAAGGGGGAACTACAATGAGCAGTTCTTC.

Of note for this clone: The identical CDR3 is also encoded by other nucleotide sequences in the sample. V and J are TRBV28 and TRBJ1-2, with unresolved D. Per the germline V gene, CDR1 is MDHEN and CDR2 is SYDVKM. V lost 6 bases and J lost 1, with 9 bases in between. This CDR3 is 13 amino acids long. CDR3 sequence: CASSPTGNYGYTF. The CDR3 nucleotides read TGTGCCAGCAGCCCGACCGGTAACTATGGCTACACCTTC.

The V call is TRBV7-8, the J call TRBJ2-4, with TRBD2 identical over 7 bases. This CDR3 comprises 14 residues. V gave up 2 bases and J gave up 8 bases; unmatched junction bases: 6. CDR1 is SGHVS, CDR2 FQNEAQ, per germline. CDR3 residues: CASSLPGGGHIQYF. The CDR3 bases are TGTGCCAGCAGCTTACCCGGGGGAGGGCACATTCAGTACTTC.

The CDR3 protein is CASRTVNTEAFF. The CDR3 nucleotides are TGTGCCAGCAGAACAGTGAACACTGAAGCTTTCTTT. This sequence joins TRBV11-2 and TRBJ1-1, with D hard to call. Between the trimmed V and J ends, which lost 6 bases and 0 bases, there was a span of 5 bases. Germline CDR1 and CDR2: SGHAT and FQNNGV. CDR3 size: 12 residues.

This clone was counted a few times. The rearrangement joins TRBV5-4 to TRBJ2-7; 7 positions match TRBD1. The CDR3 length is 15 residues. J was trimmed by 0 bases and V by 4 bases; bases with no gene match: 7. Germline V lookup: CDR1 SGHNT, CDR2 YYREEE (reference sequence). The CDR3 DNA reads TGTGCCAGCAGCACAGGACAGGCGAGCTCCTACGAGCAGTACTTC. As protein: CASSTGQASSYEQYF.

This sequence joins TRBV7-8 and TRBJ2-7; 9 bases match TRBD1. The CDR3 is made up of 15 amino acids. Germline loops: CDR1 SGHVS, CDR2 FQNEAQ. The J segment lost 3 bases and the V segment lost 2 bases, leaving 5 bases of the junction unmatched. The CDR3 coding sequence is TGTGCCAGCAGCTTAAAACAGGGGGCTTTCTACGAGCAGTACTTC. As protein: CASSLKQGAFYEQYF. The full variable domain, in which reference TRBV7-8 and TRBJ2-7 provide the parts outside the CDR3, is GAGVSQSPRYKVAKRGQDVALRCDPISGHVSLFWYQQALGQGPEFLTYFQNEAQLDKSGLPSDRFFAERPEGSVSTLKIQRTQQEDSAVYLCASSLKQGAFYEQYFGPGTRLTVT.

Remarks on this clone: The same CDR3 arises from other DNA sequences in this sample as well. This chain links TRBV19 with TRBJ2-2; D is uncertain. Germline CDR1 LNHDA, CDR2 SQIVND (reference sequence). This CDR3 contains 14 residues. Trimming shortened V by 3 bases and J by 1 base, and 6 bases separated the two germline ends. CDR3 sequence: CASSIAGNTGELFF. CDR3 nucleotide sequence: TGTGCCAGTAGTATCGCAGGGAACACCGGGGAGCTGTTTTTT.